This section outlines one T cell receptor (beta chain) sequence together with its context. What it binds is not known. These data originate in a study of yellow fever vaccine responses in identical twins. General study points: Reported findings indicate that twins' vaccine T cell responses seemed partially convergent, partially personalized.

TCRdb recomputed calls from the RT-PCR reads with MiXCR, one row per CDR3 protein. The table lists about 4,700 distinct CDR3 sequences, around 92% of them singletons. Sample: T cells from blood (PBMCs), unsorted or a sorted subset (not recorded which), taken before or after yellow fever vaccination (not recorded which). The TCR was taken from a woman aged 18-30 years who received the yellow fever vaccine.

The CDR3 region is CAISGGPNEQFF. CDR3 DNA sequence: TGTGCCATCAGTGGAGGGCCGAATGAGCAGTTCTTC. The chain recombines TRBV10-3 with TRBJ2-1; maybe TRBD2 (5 bases). The CDR3 has 12 amino acids. The V gene lost 4 bases and the J gene lost 7 bases, with 8 bases spanning the gap. In germline, CDR1 is ENHRY, CDR2 SYGVKD.